A selection of T cell receptor beta chains follows, all from one sample in a study of identical twins. One entry per CDR3 protein, called by TCRdb with MiXCR from the 5' RACE reads. This sample has roughly 290,000 distinct CDR3 sequences; roughly 9.7% occur once, and the top ten carry approximately 7%. These data also formed part of another study, on yellow fever vaccine responses in identical twins.

The specimen was CD8+ T cells sorted from blood. The receptors come from a woman younger than 30 in good health. Each CDR3 is given with its conserved first and last residue. The D gene is left open where the match is weak. Part of the rows lack a size; the others show once, few, many or a class for expanded clones.

j_call: TRBJ2-7
clone_size: few
d_call: TRBD1
v_call: TRBV20-1
cdr3_aa: CSARALDRTPYEQYF
cdr3_nt: TGCAGTGCTAGAGCCCTGGACAGGACCCCCTACGAGCAGTACTTC

j_call: TRBJ1-5
clone_size: few
d_call: TRBD1
v_call: TRBV24-1
cdr3_aa: CATRGTGVKIQPQHF
cdr3_nt: TGTGCCACCAGAGGGACAGGGGTTAAGATCCAGCCCCAGCATTTT

j_call: TRBJ2-2
clone_size: many
d_call: NA
v_call: TRBV12-3/TRBV12-4
cdr3_aa: CASSLRGRAIIGELFF
cdr3_nt: TGTGCCAGCAGTTTAAGGGGGAGGGCCATTATCGGGGAGCTGTTTTTT

j_call: TRBJ2-2
clone_size: many
d_call: NA
v_call: TRBV7-9
cdr3_aa: CASSFQLNTGELFF
cdr3_nt: TGTGCCAGCAGCTTCCAGCTTAACACCGGGGAGCTGTTTTTT

j_call: TRBJ2-1
clone_size: few
d_call: TRBD2
v_call: TRBV29-1
cdr3_aa: CSVDGTSGRPYNEQFF
cdr3_nt: TGCAGCGTTGACGGGACTAGCGGGAGACCCTACAATGAGCAGTTCTTC

j_call: TRBJ2-3
clone_size: many
d_call: TRBD1
v_call: TRBV27
cdr3_aa: CASSFLGGGTDTQYF
cdr3_nt: TGTGCCAGCAGTTTCCTAGGGGGCGGCACAGATACGCAGTATTTT

j_call: TRBJ2-1
clone_size: many
d_call: NA
v_call: TRBV4-3
cdr3_aa: CASSQGYGSPYNEQFF
cdr3_nt: TGCGCCAGCAGCCAGGGGTACGGTTCACCCTACAATGAGCAGTTCTTC

j_call: TRBJ2-1
clone_size: NA
d_call: TRBD1
v_call: TRBV7-2
cdr3_aa: CASSLILGQGYNEQFF
cdr3_nt: TGTGCCAGCAGCTTGATTTTGGGACAGGGGTACAATGAGCAGTTCTTC

j_call: TRBJ2-1
clone_size: NA
d_call: TRBD2
v_call: TRBV29-1
cdr3_aa: CSTSGLSSYNEQFF
cdr3_nt: TGCAGCACTAGCGGACTTAGCTCCTACAATGAGCAGTTCTTC

j_call: TRBJ2-7
clone_size: NA
d_call: NA
v_call: TRBV29-1
cdr3_aa: CSVGPGLGYEQYF
cdr3_nt: TGCAGCGTGGGACCGGGACTTGGCTACGAGCAGTACTTC

j_call: TRBJ2-7
clone_size: NA
d_call: NA
v_call: TRBV30
cdr3_aa: CAWSATGWGALDEQYF
cdr3_nt: TGTGCCTGGAGCGCCACAGGGTGGGGAGCCCTCGACGAGCAGTACTTC

j_call: TRBJ2-7
clone_size: few
d_call: TRBD2
v_call: TRBV6-1
cdr3_aa: CASSQPGLVNEQYF
cdr3_nt: TGTGCCAGCAGCCAACCGGGACTAGTAAACGAGCAGTACTTC

j_call: TRBJ2-1
clone_size: NA
d_call: TRBD2
v_call: TRBV7-9
cdr3_aa: CASSRGTSVHNEQFF
cdr3_nt: TGTGCCAGCAGCCGCGGGACTAGCGTTCACAATGAGCAGTTCTTC

j_call: TRBJ2-3
clone_size: few
d_call: NA
v_call: TRBV5-1
cdr3_aa: CASSLVPYGKAADTQYF
cdr3_nt: TGCGCCAGCAGCTTGGTCCCCTACGGGAAAGCTGCAGATACGCAGTATTTT

j_call: TRBJ2-3
clone_size: many
d_call: TRBD2
v_call: TRBV11-1
cdr3_aa: CASSLTLAGALPYSTDTQYF
cdr3_nt: TGTGCCAGCAGCTTAACACTAGCGGGGGCCTTACCATATAGCACAGATACGCAGTATTTT

j_call: TRBJ2-3
clone_size: many
d_call: TRBD2
v_call: TRBV15
cdr3_aa: CATTGTSGTSTDTQYF
cdr3_nt: TGTGCCACCACCGGGACTAGCGGGACAAGCACAGATACGCAGTATTTT

j_call: TRBJ1-1
clone_size: NA
d_call: NA
v_call: TRBV27
cdr3_aa: CASSPQWGAFRAFF
cdr3_nt: TGTGCCAGCAGCCCCCAGTGGGGGGCCTTTCGAGCTTTCTTT

j_call: TRBJ1-1
clone_size: few
d_call: TRBD1
v_call: TRBV19
cdr3_aa: CASSTLPGQGGTEAFF
cdr3_nt: TGTGCCAGTAGTACCCTCCCGGGACAGGGGGGTACTGAAGCTTTCTTT

j_call: TRBJ2-3
clone_size: NA
d_call: NA
v_call: TRBV10-3
cdr3_aa: CAIKKQGTDTQYF
cdr3_nt: TGTGCCATCAAGAAACAGGGCACAGATACGCAGTATTTT